Listed below are T cell receptor beta chains from one sample, sequenced in a study of T cells after yellow fever vaccination. TCRdb used MiXCR to reprocess the 5' RACE reads, holding one entry per CDR3 protein. Of about 330,000 distinct CDR3 sequences in the sample, over 4% are singletons; the top ten hold about 26%. The sequences come from PBMCs, collected 5 days after the yellow fever booster vaccination. These receptors were collected from a man aged 18 to 29 who received the YFV17D yellow fever vaccine. The CDR3 runs from the conserved cysteine through the conserved F or W. The D gene is left open where the match is weak. The size of a clone is reported for some rows only, either as once, few or many, or as a class for expanded clones.

cdr3_nt: TGTGCCAGCAGCTCCCTGCGGGGGGGGCAAGAGACCCAGTACTTC; cdr3_aa: CASSSLRGGQETQYF; clone_size: -; d_call: TRBD2; v_call: TRBV12-3/TRBV12-4; j_call: TRBJ2-5
cdr3_nt: TGTGCCAGCAGTTACGGGACAGGGACAAAATATGAGCAGTTCTTC; cdr3_aa: CASSYGTGTKYEQFF; clone_size: few; d_call: TRBD1; v_call: TRBV6-2/TRBV6-3; j_call: TRBJ2-1
cdr3_nt: TGTGCCAGCAGACTTCAGTCTGGGGCCAACGTCCTGACTTTC; cdr3_aa: CASRLQSGANVLTF; clone_size: -; d_call: -; v_call: TRBV12-3/TRBV12-4; j_call: TRBJ2-6
cdr3_nt: TGTGCCAGCACCCTAACCGGGACAGCTAATGAAAAACTGTTTTTT; cdr3_aa: CASTLTGTANEKLFF; clone_size: many; d_call: TRBD1; v_call: TRBV28; j_call: TRBJ1-4
cdr3_nt: TGTGCCAGCAGCCCTACCGGACTAGCGGGGAACTACGAGCAGTACTTC; cdr3_aa: CASSPTGLAGNYEQYF; clone_size: -; d_call: TRBD2; v_call: TRBV5-4; j_call: TRBJ2-7
cdr3_nt: TGCGCCAGCAGCTCAGGCCTAGAGACTGAAGCTTTCTTT; cdr3_aa: CASSSGLETEAFF; clone_size: few; d_call: -; v_call: TRBV5-1; j_call: TRBJ1-1
cdr3_nt: TGTGCCAGCAGTGATTATTATGAGCAGTTCTTC; cdr3_aa: CASSDYYEQFF; clone_size: -; d_call: -; v_call: TRBV2; j_call: TRBJ2-1
cdr3_nt: TGTGCCAGCGGGGGACACCTCGGGGAGCTGTTTTTT; cdr3_aa: CASGGHLGELFF; clone_size: -; d_call: -; v_call: TRBV6-1; j_call: TRBJ2-2
cdr3_nt: TGTGCCAGCAGCCCTCGACAGGGTGAGCAGTACTTC; cdr3_aa: CASSPRQGEQYF; clone_size: -; d_call: -; v_call: TRBV21-1; j_call: TRBJ2-7
cdr3_nt: TGTGCCAGCACCACCGGGACTAGCGGCCTACACTCCTACAATGAGCAGTTCTTC; cdr3_aa: CASTTGTSGLHSYNEQFF; clone_size: many; d_call: TRBD2; v_call: TRBV5-4; j_call: TRBJ2-1
cdr3_nt: TGTGCCAGCTCAGGATCTAGCAATCAGCCCCAGCATTTT; cdr3_aa: CASSGSSNQPQHF; clone_size: many; d_call: -; v_call: TRBV18; j_call: TRBJ1-5
cdr3_nt: TGTGCCAGCAGCTTTGGGACTAGCGGGGATACGCAGTATTTT; cdr3_aa: CASSFGTSGDTQYF; clone_size: few; d_call: TRBD2; v_call: TRBV7-2; j_call: TRBJ2-3
cdr3_nt: TGTGCCAGCAGTTCTCTTCTCGGGGAGCTGTTTTTT; cdr3_aa: CASSSLLGELFF; clone_size: many; d_call: -; v_call: TRBV5-5; j_call: TRBJ2-2
cdr3_nt: TGTGCCAGCAGCGAAAGGGGGAGAAGGAACACCGGGGAGCTGTTTTTT; cdr3_aa: CASSERGRRNTGELFF; clone_size: few; d_call: -; v_call: TRBV4-2; j_call: TRBJ2-2
cdr3_nt: TGCGCCAGCAGCCAAGGGCCGGGGAGCAGGGCAGATACGCAGTATTTT; cdr3_aa: CASSQGPGSRADTQYF; clone_size: many; d_call: -; v_call: TRBV4-3; j_call: TRBJ2-3
cdr3_nt: TGCAGCGTTGTAGGGGGGGGAGGCAATCAGCCCCAGCATTTT; cdr3_aa: CSVVGGGGNQPQHF; clone_size: -; d_call: -; v_call: TRBV29-1; j_call: TRBJ1-5
cdr3_nt: TGTGCCAGCAGCCCCGAGATGTTGTGGACTGAAGCTTTCTTT; cdr3_aa: CASSPEMLWTEAFF; clone_size: -; d_call: -; v_call: TRBV5-6; j_call: TRBJ1-1
cdr3_nt: TGCGCCAGCAGCTTGGGGGCAGGAGAGAATCAGCCCCAGCATTTT; cdr3_aa: CASSLGAGENQPQHF; clone_size: many; d_call: -; v_call: TRBV5-1; j_call: TRBJ1-5
cdr3_nt: TGCAGCGTTGGCACAGATACGCAGTATTTT; cdr3_aa: CSVGTDTQYF; clone_size: few; d_call: -; v_call: TRBV29-1; j_call: TRBJ2-3
cdr3_nt: TGCGCCAGCAGCCCGGTAAAAGGGGTTTTGAATGGCTACACCTTC; cdr3_aa: CASSPVKGVLNGYTF; clone_size: few; d_call: -; v_call: TRBV4-1; j_call: TRBJ1-2
cdr3_nt: TGTGCCAGCAGCAATACGCCGGGCACTGAAGCTTTCTTT; cdr3_aa: CASSNTPGTEAFF; clone_size: few; d_call: -; v_call: TRBV7-2; j_call: TRBJ1-1
cdr3_nt: TGCAGTGCTCCCGGGACTAGGGCAGATACGCAGTATTTT; cdr3_aa: CSAPGTRADTQYF; clone_size: few; d_call: TRBD2; v_call: TRBV20-1; j_call: TRBJ2-3
cdr3_nt: TGTGCCAGCAGCCAAGATTGGGGGTACTATGGCTACACCTTC; cdr3_aa: CASSQDWGYYGYTF; clone_size: -; d_call: -; v_call: TRBV14; j_call: TRBJ1-2
cdr3_nt: TGTGCCAGCAGCCAAGTTCCGGGGCGGAATGGCTACACCTTC; cdr3_aa: CASSQVPGRNGYTF; clone_size: few; d_call: -; v_call: TRBV14; j_call: TRBJ1-2
cdr3_nt: TGTGCCAGCAGCTTAGGGGACAGGAACACTGAAGCTTTCTTT; cdr3_aa: CASSLGDRNTEAFF; clone_size: few; d_call: TRBD1; v_call: TRBV7-9; j_call: TRBJ1-1
cdr3_nt: TGTGCCAGCAGTTACGTCGACACCTCCCTCTCTGGGGCCAACGTCCTGACTTTC; cdr3_aa: CASSYVDTSLSGANVLTF; clone_size: many; d_call: -; v_call: TRBV6-5; j_call: TRBJ2-6
cdr3_nt: TGTGCCAGCAGCTTAAACAAGGCTTCTGAGCAGTTCTTC; cdr3_aa: CASSLNKASEQFF; clone_size: many; d_call: -; v_call: TRBV7-2; j_call: TRBJ2-1
cdr3_nt: TGTGCCAGCAGCGTAGACAACGGAAACACTGAAGCTTTCTTT; cdr3_aa: CASSVDNGNTEAFF; clone_size: -; d_call: -; v_call: TRBV9; j_call: TRBJ1-1
cdr3_nt: TGCAGCGTTGAAGGTAGGGGGAACACTGAAGCTTTCTTT; cdr3_aa: CSVEGRGNTEAFF; clone_size: -; d_call: -; v_call: TRBV29-1; j_call: TRBJ1-1
cdr3_nt: TGTGCCAGCAGCCCTAGGACTGAGCAGTTCTTC; cdr3_aa: CASSPRTEQFF; clone_size: many; d_call: -; v_call: TRBV7-9; j_call: TRBJ2-1
cdr3_nt: TGTGCCAGCAGCTTTGGTCGTAGAGAGACCCAGTACTTC; cdr3_aa: CASSFGRRETQYF; clone_size: many; d_call: -; v_call: TRBV7-2; j_call: TRBJ2-5
cdr3_nt: TGCGCCAGCAGCTTGGGACCCGGGACAGGGGGCACAGATACGCAGTATTTT; cdr3_aa: CASSLGPGTGGTDTQYF; clone_size: few; d_call: TRBD1; v_call: TRBV5-1; j_call: TRBJ2-3
cdr3_nt: TGTGCCAGCAGCCCGGGGACAGGTGGTGACATTCAGTACTTC; cdr3_aa: CASSPGTGGDIQYF; clone_size: many; d_call: TRBD1; v_call: TRBV3-1; j_call: TRBJ2-4
cdr3_nt: TGTGCCAGCAGCCCCCAAGTCGGGGGTCGTGTGAATGAGCAGTTCTTC; cdr3_aa: CASSPQVGGRVNEQFF; clone_size: many; d_call: -; v_call: TRBV6-4; j_call: TRBJ2-1
cdr3_nt: TGTGCCAGCACCCCCGGATCGTCCACAGATACGCAGTATTTT; cdr3_aa: CASTPGSSTDTQYF; clone_size: -; d_call: -; v_call: TRBV12-3/TRBV12-4; j_call: TRBJ2-3
cdr3_nt: TGTGCCAGCAGTTACCCGAGGGAGACTAACTATGGCTACACCTTC; cdr3_aa: CASSYPRETNYGYTF; clone_size: few; d_call: -; v_call: TRBV6-2/TRBV6-3; j_call: TRBJ1-2
cdr3_nt: TGTGCCAGTAGTCCTAGCGGAGTCTACGAGCAGTACTTC; cdr3_aa: CASSPSGVYEQYF; clone_size: few; d_call: TRBD2; v_call: TRBV19; j_call: TRBJ2-7
cdr3_nt: TGCAGCGTTGACACCGGGACAGCTTACGGGGAGCTGTTTTTT; cdr3_aa: CSVDTGTAYGELFF; clone_size: -; d_call: TRBD1; v_call: TRBV29-1; j_call: TRBJ2-2
cdr3_nt: TGTGCCAGCAGCTACAGAGGGCAGGGAAGCACAGATACGCAGTATTTT; cdr3_aa: CASSYRGQGSTDTQYF; clone_size: few; d_call: -; v_call: TRBV7-2; j_call: TRBJ2-3
cdr3_nt: TGTGCCATCAGTTCGGGGGGGTTTTTCACTGAAGCTTTCTTT; cdr3_aa: CAISSGGFFTEAFF; clone_size: -; d_call: -; v_call: TRBV10-3; j_call: TRBJ1-1
cdr3_nt: TGTGCCAGCAGTCCCCCGGGACAGGGAGCTCAGCCCCAGCATTTT; cdr3_aa: CASSPPGQGAQPQHF; clone_size: many; d_call: TRBD1; v_call: TRBV6-5; j_call: TRBJ1-5
cdr3_nt: TGTGCCAGCAGTTCCCGGACTAGCGGGGGGGCCTCAGATACGCAGTATTTT; cdr3_aa: CASSSRTSGGASDTQYF; clone_size: few; d_call: TRBD2; v_call: TRBV6-5; j_call: TRBJ2-3
cdr3_nt: TGCGCCAGCAGCTTGGGACAGTCCAATGAGCAGTTCTTC; cdr3_aa: CASSLGQSNEQFF; clone_size: many; d_call: -; v_call: TRBV5-1; j_call: TRBJ2-1
cdr3_nt: TGTGCCAGTCACAGGGGGCAAACTAGCACAGATACGCAGTATTTT; cdr3_aa: CASHRGQTSTDTQYF; clone_size: many; d_call: TRBD1; v_call: TRBV5-5; j_call: TRBJ2-3
cdr3_nt: TGTGCCAGCAGCTTCTCACAGGGGTACGAGCAGTACTTC; cdr3_aa: CASSFSQGYEQYF; clone_size: many; d_call: TRBD1; v_call: TRBV7-2; j_call: TRBJ2-7
cdr3_nt: TGCGCCAGCAGCTTGTTCGACGGGAACACTGAAGCTTTCTTT; cdr3_aa: CASSLFDGNTEAFF; clone_size: few; d_call: -; v_call: TRBV5-1; j_call: TRBJ1-1
cdr3_nt: TGTGCCAGCAGCCGTGACGGAGGAGGACTTGGCACAGATACGCAGTATTTT; cdr3_aa: CASSRDGGGLGTDTQYF; clone_size: -; d_call: -; v_call: TRBV3-1; j_call: TRBJ2-3
cdr3_nt: TGTGCCAGCAAAGGACAGGGGTACACTGAAGCTTTCTTT; cdr3_aa: CASKGQGYTEAFF; clone_size: -; d_call: TRBD1; v_call: TRBV6-2/TRBV6-3; j_call: TRBJ1-1
cdr3_nt: TGCGCCAGCAGCTTGTTGTCGAGGAATGAAGAGACCCAGTACTTC; cdr3_aa: CASSLLSRNEETQYF; clone_size: many; d_call: -; v_call: TRBV5-1; j_call: TRBJ2-5
cdr3_nt: TGTGCCAGCAGCTCCGGACTAGTACACGTTGAGCAGTTCTTC; cdr3_aa: CASSSGLVHVEQFF; clone_size: -; d_call: TRBD2; v_call: TRBV5-5; j_call: TRBJ2-1
cdr3_nt: TGTGCCAGCAGCTTGGGAGCAGGGGCGGCCGGGGAGCTGTTTTTT; cdr3_aa: CASSLGAGAAGELFF; clone_size: -; d_call: -; v_call: TRBV7-6; j_call: TRBJ2-2
cdr3_nt: TGCAGTGTTCCGAGGAGGGGCGAGGGTGGCTACACCTTC; cdr3_aa: CSVPRRGEGGYTF; clone_size: few; d_call: -; v_call: TRBV20-1; j_call: TRBJ1-2
cdr3_nt: TGTGCCAGCAGCCTGACTAGCGACACAGATACGCAGTATTTT; cdr3_aa: CASSLTSDTDTQYF; clone_size: few; d_call: TRBD2; v_call: TRBV28; j_call: TRBJ2-3
cdr3_nt: TGCGCCAGCAGCTCGTTAGGGAACACTGAAGCTTTCTTT; cdr3_aa: CASSSLGNTEAFF; clone_size: many; d_call: -; v_call: TRBV5-1; j_call: TRBJ1-1
cdr3_nt: TGCAGTGCTCATTGGGGGGCTGGGGACTATGGCTACACCTTC; cdr3_aa: CSAHWGAGDYGYTF; clone_size: few; d_call: -; v_call: TRBV20-1; j_call: TRBJ1-2
cdr3_nt: TGCAGTGCTACCGGGACAGGGTATGTCGAGCAGTACTTC; cdr3_aa: CSATGTGYVEQYF; clone_size: -; d_call: TRBD1; v_call: TRBV20-1; j_call: TRBJ2-7
cdr3_nt: TGCGCCAGCAGCCAAGATCGGGACAGGGGAGGACAGCCCCAGCATTTT; cdr3_aa: CASSQDRDRGGQPQHF; clone_size: -; d_call: TRBD1; v_call: TRBV4-3; j_call: TRBJ1-5
cdr3_nt: TGCGCCAGCAGCCAAGGAGTTGGGACAGGGTTTGGGGCCAACGTCCTGACTTTC; cdr3_aa: CASSQGVGTGFGANVLTF; clone_size: -; d_call: TRBD1; v_call: TRBV4-1; j_call: TRBJ2-6
cdr3_nt: TGTGCCACCAGTGATGATATCGGCACTGAAGCTTTCTTT; cdr3_aa: CATSDDIGTEAFF; clone_size: many; d_call: -; v_call: TRBV24-1; j_call: TRBJ1-1
cdr3_nt: TGCGCCAGCAGCCCCCGACTAGCGGGGTTCGCCGGGGAGCTGTTTTTT; cdr3_aa: CASSPRLAGFAGELFF; clone_size: few; d_call: TRBD2; v_call: TRBV4-1; j_call: TRBJ2-2